This entry is about one T cell receptor beta chain. This specimen belongs to a study of PD-1 blockade in classical Hodgkin lymphoma. Here immunoSEQ multiplex PCR was the method, and the copy in TCRdb shows in-frame clones only, minus some. The sample contains 30,000 to 40,000 clones, about 93% of which appear only once. Every patient experienced relapse after autologous stem cell transplantation, and brentuximab vedotin exposure varied. Magnetic depletion of unwanted cells isolated CD4+ T cells from thawed PBMCs. Germline CDR1 and CDR2: SGHRS and YFSETQ. Deletions cut 5 bases from V and 2 bases from J, with 4 bases between. The CDR3 length is 11 residues.

The sample in question was CD4+ T cells from blood, obtained at baseline. The chain uses TRBV5-1 and TRBJ2-5, with D hard to call. The TCR comes from a human donor with classical Hodgkin lymphoma. In DNA form, the CDR3 reads TGCGCCAGCAGTAAGCAAGAGACCCAGTACTTC. This sequence encodes CASSKQETQYF.